This paragraph covers one T cell receptor beta chain sequence. Its antigen remains unknown. This sample is part of a study of T cell repertoires in cytomegalovirus infection. At the level of the study: Public TCR beta signatures indicated both CMV infection and matching HLA type.

CDR1 LNHDA and CDR2 SQIVND come from the germline V gene (reference sequence). The germline V and J ends were trimmed by 7 bases and 1 base, with 12 bases remaining between them. This CDR3 has 14 amino acids. TCRdb reprocessed the reads with MiXCR, giving one entry per CDR3 protein. The sample lists more than 400,000 distinct CDR3 sequences, approximately 25% seen once, with about 12% in the top ten. Study-wide findings and caveats: What dominated the ex vivo response were HLA-C-restricted CMV-specific TCR beta clonotypes. Cumulative public TCR beta family frequency identified CMV carriers with the relevant HLA.

The sample comprised PBMCs. This rearrangement joins TRBV19 to TRBJ2-3; D unresolved. The origin of this receptor is a human donor in good health (CMV status not recorded). Some clones in this sample may be carry-over from other donors' samples. CDR3 amino acids: CASTPTDGTDTQYF. Here the CDR3 DNA reads TGTGCCAGTACCCCTACGGACGGCACAGATACGCAGTATTTT.